This T cell receptor beta chain was recovered during a study of blood T cell repertoires in COVID-19. Participants' own reports of clinical history determined their cohort assignment. Sequenced by immunoSEQ multiplex PCR; TCRdb stores in-frame clones only, minus some. Of about 170,000 clones listed, around four fifths are singletons. The CDR3 is made up of 14 amino acids. Germline assignment: CDR1 MNHEY and CDR2 SMNVEV (reference sequence). Trimming shortened V by 10 bases and J by 4 bases, and 17 bases separated the two germline ends. The sample comprised PBMCs or T cells enriched from blood (not recorded which). V and J are TRBV27 and TRBJ2-1, with D possibly being TRBD1 (7 bases). The source is a woman aged 45-59 years who had recovered from COVID-19. The CDR3 is CAIGGQTLYNEQFF. CDR3 coding DNA: TGTGCCATCGGGGGACAGACCCTTTACAATGAGCAGTTCTTC.